This T cell receptor beta chain originates from a study of blood T cells in healthy people across ages. Then a second PCR, running roughly 7 to 11 cycles, was carried out with a sample-barcoded 5' primer and a J-beta primer mix. TCRdb itself ran the 5' RACE reads through MiXCR, one entry per CDR3 protein. The sample comprises some 760,000 distinct CDR3 sequences, roughly 25% of which are singletons, and 3% to 4.5% rests with the top ten. This clonotype occurred a few times. Germline loops: CDR1 LNHNV, CDR2 YYDKDF (reference sequence). The V and J ends lost 6 bases and 0 bases respectively, with 10 bases between them. This CDR3 spans 14 amino acids. Every participating donor contributed 7.5 to 10 milliliters of peripheral blood through a draw. These same records also appear under a second study, on T cells of mothers and their children.

The chain links TRBV15 to TRBJ2-3; D is unresolved. This clonotype was obtained from a boy between 10 and 17 years old in good health. Sequenced material: blood. The CDR3 sequence is CATRPEPSTDTQYF. For the CDR3, the DNA is TGTGCCACCAGACCGGAACCAAGCACAGATACGCAGTATTTT.